The 27 T cell receptor beta chains in this list originate from one sample, sequenced in a study of cytomegalovirus exposure and HLA in healthy donors. PCR was performed using 60 Vbeta and 13 Jbeta primers. Only in-frame clones appear in the TCRdb table, and some are missing; sequencing was by immunoSEQ multiplex PCR. The data show about 140,000 clones, around four fifths seen once. Specimen: PBMCs. The source is a boy aged 2-9 years in good health and CMV-seronegative.

This rearrangement joins TRBV7-9 to TRBJ2-7; TRBD2 matches 8 bases. The CDR3 covers 15 residues. Germline V lookup: CDR1 SEHNR, CDR2 FQNEAQ (reference sequence). V shed 5 bases, J shed 5 bases, and the junction held 11 bases outside the gene matches. Here the CDR3 reads CASSHTGGPVNEQYF. CDR3 DNA: TGTGCCAGCAGCCATACGGGGGGGCCCGTGAACGAGCAGTACTTC.

For this clone: The identical CDR3 is also encoded by other nucleotide sequences in the sample. This sequence joins TRBV6-1 and TRBJ2-7, with TRBD1 matching over 8 bases. CDR3 size: 13 residues. Trimming took 8 bases from V and 1 from J; bases not matched to a gene: 4. Per the germline V gene, CDR1 is MNHNS and CDR2 is SASEGT. CDR3 sequence (DNA): TGTGCCAGCCCTAGGACAGGGTCCTACGAGCAGTACTTC. As protein: CASPRTGSYEQYF.

The V gene is TRBV28, the J gene TRBJ2-2; D is uncertain. The CDR3 is 16 residues long. Germline loops: CDR1 MDHEN, CDR2 SYDVKM. V was pared by 1 base and J by 6 bases, with 15 bases between. The CDR3 DNA reads TGTGCCAGCAGTTTATTGATGATTCGGTCGGCCGGGGAGCTGTTTTTT. Translated, it gives CASSLLMIRSAGELFF.

The chain uses TRBV29-1 and TRBJ2-7; possible D gene TRBD1, 6 bases. Germline CDR1 reads SQVTM; CDR2 reads ANQGSEA. This CDR3 contains 14 residues. V was cut by 6 bases and J by 0 bases, with 15 bases left in between. The CDR3 DNA reads TGCAGCGTCACCGGGACATTGGACTCCTACGAGCAGTACTTC. It is translated as CSVTGTLDSYEQYF.

This rearrangement joins TRBV27 to TRBJ1-5; D gene ambiguous. The CDR3 is 15 residues long. V lost 4 bases, J lost 0 bases, and 10 bases lay in between. Germline CDR1 MNHEY, CDR2 SMNVEV (reference sequence). DNA of the CDR3: TGTGCCAGCAGTTACTTCCGGGATAGCAATCAGCCCCAGCATTTT. This translates into CASSYFRDSNQPQHF.

The chain couples TRBV5-4 to TRBJ2-2, with 7 bases aligning to TRBD1. Germline V CDR1 and CDR2: SGHNT, YYREEE (reference sequence). The CDR3 is made up of 16 amino acids. With 4 bases clipped from V and 4 bases from J, the junction kept 10 bases outside the gene matches. DNA for the CDR3: TGTGCCAGCAGCCGAAAACAGGGGATTCGCACCGGGGAGCTGTTTTTT. Encoded protein: CASSRKQGIRTGELFF.

V usage is TRBV30 and J usage is TRBJ1-6; D unresolved. The germline V gene has CDR1 GTSNPN and CDR2 SVGIG (reference sequence). The CDR3 contains 13 residues. The V end lost 1 base, the J end lost 5 bases, and 6 bases lay between the germline ends. The CDR3 region has the DNA TGTGCCTGGAGTGACCAGAATAATTCACCCCTCCACTTT. It is translated as CAWSDQNNSPLHF. The whole variable domain, filled in from reference TRBV30 and TRBJ1-6, reads SQTIHQWPATLVQPVGSPLSLECTVEGTSNPNLYWYRQAAGRGLQLLFYSVGIGQISSEVPQNLSASRPQDRQFILSSKKLLLSDSGFYLCAWSDQNNSPLHFGNGTRLTVT.

The V call is TRBV9, the J call TRBJ2-2; TRBD2 agrees at 7 bases. This CDR3 comprises 14 residues. Germline CDR1 and CDR2: SGDLS and YYNGEE. V shed 7 bases, J shed 1 base, and the junction held 4 bases outside the gene matches. The CDR3 bases are TGTGCCAGCTCGGGGGGATTGAACACCGGGGAGCTGTTTTTT. It yields the protein CASSGGLNTGELFF.

The chain employs TRBV6-6 and TRBJ1-2; D perhaps matches TRBD1 (5 bases). CDR3 size: 16 residues. Germline values: CDR1 MNHNY, CDR2 SVGAGI (reference sequence). V lost 0 bases to trimming and J lost 4 bases, with 15 bases between them. The CDR3 region is CASSYSSPGTAYGYTF. CDR3 in DNA: TGTGCCAGCAGTTACTCGTCTCCCGGGACTGCCTATGGCTACACCTTC.

CDR3 nucleotide sequence: TGTGCCAGCAGCTTACCCGGGGTCTCCTACAATGAGCAGTTCTTC. As protein: CASSLPGVSYNEQFF. V gene TRBV7-3 combines with J gene TRBJ2-1, with D maybe TRBD2 (5 bases). With 2 bases removed from V and 0 bases from J, the gap between germline ends came to 8 bases. This CDR3 contains 15 residues. The V gene's germline CDR1 is SGHTA and CDR2 FQGTGA.

In its sample, this clone was seen once. The J gene is TRBJ2-3, the V gene TRBV28; D ambiguous. CDR3 size: 11 residues. Germline lookup yields CDR1 MDHEN and CDR2 SYDVKM. V was pared by 1 base and J by 14 bases, with 10 bases between. The CDR3 coding sequence is TGTGCCAGCAGTTTATACCGGGTCTGGTATTTT. Encoded protein: CASSLYRVWYF.

This clone was found once. This sequence joins TRBV2 and TRBJ2-1, with D maybe TRBD2 (6 bases). This CDR3 is 11 amino acids long. In germline, CDR1 is SNHLY, CDR2 FYNNEI. Trimming took off 7 bases at V and 9 bases at J, with 10 bases between the two ends. This chain's CDR3 is CASIGGVEQFF. In nucleotides, the CDR3 is TGTGCCAGCATTGGCGGGGTTGAGCAGTTCTTC. Complete variable domain (other parts from reference TRBV2 and TRBJ2-1): EPEVTQTPSHQVTQMGQEVILRCVPISNHLYFYWYRQILGQKVEFLVSFYNNEISEKSEIFDDQFSVERPDGSNFTLKIRSTKLEDSAMYFCASIGGVEQFFGPGTRLTVL.

The rearrangement joins TRBV5-6 to TRBJ2-7, with D tentatively TRBD2 (5 bases). The V end was cut by 0 bases, the J end by 2 bases, with 9 bases between. The CDR3 sequence is 14 residues long. The germline V gene encodes CDR1 SGHDT and CDR2 YYEEEE. Here the CDR3 reads CASSLVGSTYEQYF. In DNA form, the CDR3 reads TGTGCCAGCAGCTTGGTTGGGAGTACCTACGAGCAGTACTTC.

The V and J genes are TRBV11-2 and TRBJ1-5; D unclear. The germline gives CDR1 SGHAT, CDR2 FQNNGV. The CDR3 extends over 13 amino acids. V lost 3 bases to trimming and J lost 6 bases, with 9 bases between them. CDR3 sequence (DNA): TGTGCCAGCAGCTTCGGGGAGCGTCAGCCCCAGCATTTT. It is translated as CASSFGERQPQHF.

This clone was observed a single time. The chain carries TRBV7-9 and TRBJ2-5; the D is unclear. This CDR3 spans 12 amino acids. Germline V gene lookup returns CDR1 SEHNR and CDR2 FQNEAQ (reference sequence). Trimming cost V 4 bases and J 6 bases, with 9 bases left between them. Written as DNA, the CDR3 is TGTGCCAGCAGCTATAGTGATCAGACCCAGTACTTC. Translation gives CASSYSDQTQYF.

The V and J genes are TRBV5-1 and TRBJ2-5; 8 bases line up with TRBD1. The end of the DNA fits TRBJ2-7 better, so the J call may be wrong. This CDR3 comprises 15 residues. Per the germline V gene, CDR1 is SGHRS and CDR2 is YFSETQ. CDR3 sequence reads: CASSLGAGGNYEQYF. The CDR3 bases are TGCGCCAGCAGCTTGGGGGCAGGGGGCAACTACGAGCAGTACTTC.

The chain carries TRBV5-1 and TRBJ2-1; perhaps TRBD2 as D (6 bases). Between the trimmed V and J ends, which lost 2 bases and 4 bases, there was a span of 19 bases. CDR3 length equals 17 residues. Germline V gene data show CDR1 as SGHRS and CDR2 as YFSETQ. Written as DNA, the CDR3 is TGCGCCAGCAGCTTACCATCGGGGGTCGGCCTATACAATGAGCAGTTCTTC. Translated: CASSLPSGVGLYNEQFF. The full variable domain, rest sourced from reference TRBV5-1 and TRBJ2-1, is KAGVTQTPRYLIKTRGQQVTLSCSPISGHRSVSWYQQTPGQGLQFLFEYFSETQRNKGNFPGRFSGRQFSNSRSEMNVSTLELGDSALYLCASSLPSGVGLYNEQFFGPGTRLTVL.

The V and J genes are TRBV9 and TRBJ1-4; a weak D match, TRBD1 (6 bases). Germline V gene data show CDR1 as SGDLS and CDR2 as YYNGEE. This CDR3 has 14 residues. V shed 3 bases and J shed 6 bases, with 12 bases lying between them. The CDR3 loop is CASSEGTRDEKLFF. CDR3 in DNA: TGTGCCAGCAGCGAGGGGACACGGGATGAAAAACTGTTTTTT.

V usage is TRBV6-5 and J usage is TRBJ2-7; possible D gene TRBD2, 5 bases. The germline gives CDR1 MNHEY, CDR2 SVGAGI. V was pared by 11 bases and J by 3 bases, with 11 bases between. CDR3 size: 11 residues. The DNA for the CDR3 is TGTGCCGTCCGGGGAGACTACGAGCAGTACTTC. It codes for CAVRGDYEQYF.

The chain couples TRBV6-5 to TRBJ1-6; the D is unclear. Germline CDR1 and CDR2: MNHEY and SVGAGI. Between the trimmed V and J ends, which lost 4 bases and 5 bases, there was a span of 6 bases. The CDR3 totals 13 residues. The CDR3 loop is CASSWANNSPLHF. The CDR3 region has the DNA TGTGCCAGCAGTTGGGCGAATAATTCACCCCTCCACTTT.

The chain recombines TRBV6-5 with TRBJ2-7, with 7 bases fitting TRBD2. From germline, CDR1 is MNHEY and CDR2 SVGAGI. The CDR3 is 14 amino acids. V was pared by 6 bases and J by 4 bases, with 9 bases of the junction left unmatched. CDR3 amino acids: CASRGLAEQYEQYF. The CDR3 nucleotides read TGTGCCAGCAGAGGCCTAGCGGAACAATACGAGCAGTACTTC.

The gene calls are TRBV5-1 and TRBJ2-3, with D perhaps TRBD1 (5 bases). V lost 0 bases to trimming and J lost 1 base, with 9 bases between them. The germline V gene encodes CDR1 SGHRS and CDR2 YFSETQ. This CDR3 has 15 residues. The CDR3 here is CASSLEGARTDTQYF. CDR3 coding DNA: TGCGCCAGCAGCTTGGAAGGGGCCCGCACAGATACGCAGTATTTT.

This clone was recorded once. V gene TRBV29-1 combines with J gene TRBJ1-4; the D is unclear. V lost 7 bases and J 2 bases, leaving 11 bases between the germline ends. Germline CDR1 and CDR2: SQVTM and ANQGSEA. CDR3 length: 13 amino acids. CDR3 sequence (DNA): TGCAGCGCCGCGTCCGGGACTAATGAAAAACTGTTTTTT. The encoded protein is CSAASGTNEKLFF.

The J gene is TRBJ2-7, the V gene TRBV2, with 14 bases matching TRBD2. The CDR3 is 17 amino acids. Germline CDR1 is SNHLY and CDR2 is FYNNEI. Trimming at V came to 4 bases and at J to 4 bases, leaving 9 bases not matched to a gene. This chain's CDR3 is CASSGGTSGSILYEQYF. The CDR3 DNA is TGTGCCAGCAGTGGCGGGACTAGCGGGAGTATACTGTACGAGCAGTACTTC.

This chain joins TRBV29-1 and TRBJ2-4, with 8 bases identical to TRBD1. Trimming at V came to 7 bases and at J to 7 bases, leaving 6 bases not matched to a gene. The CDR3 totals 12 residues. Looked up from germline, CDR1 is SQVTM and CDR2 is ANQGSEA. The CDR3 loop is CSARTGSNIQYF. Here the CDR3 DNA reads TGCAGCGCTAGGACAGGGTCCAACATTCAGTACTTC. The whole variable domain, filled in from reference TRBV29-1 and TRBJ2-4, reads SAVISQKPSRDICQRGTSLTIQCQVDSQVTMMFWYRQQPGQSLTLIATANQGSEATYESGFVIDKFPISRPNLTFSTLTVSNMSPEDSSIYLCSARTGSNIQYFGAGTRLSVL.

V gene TRBV7-3 combines with J gene TRBJ2-1, with D maybe TRBD1 (6 bases). This CDR3 contains 13 residues. The germline V gene has CDR1 SGHTA and CDR2 FQGTGA. V lost 4 bases to trimming and J lost 4 bases, with 8 bases between them. The CDR3 region has the DNA TGTGCCAGCAGCTCGGACAGATACAATGAGCAGTTCTTC. Its translation is CASSSDRYNEQFF.

The genes are TRBV7-2 and TRBJ2-1; a possible D gene is TRBD2 (6 bases). Germline CDR1 reads SGHTA; CDR2 reads FQGNSA. The ends were cut back, 1 base at V and 3 bases at J, with 7 bases in the middle. The CDR3 totals 14 residues. The CDR3 DNA reads as TGTGCCAGCAGCTTAGGCGGGAACTACAATGAGCAGTTCTTC. Translation: CASSLGGNYNEQFF. The full variable domain, completed using reference TRBV7-2 and TRBJ2-1, is GAGVSQSPSNKVTEKGKDVELRCDPISGHTALYWYRQSLGQGLEFLIYFQGNSAPDKSGLPSDRFSAERTGGSVSTLTIQRTQQEDSAVYLCASSLGGNYNEQFFGPGTRLTVL.